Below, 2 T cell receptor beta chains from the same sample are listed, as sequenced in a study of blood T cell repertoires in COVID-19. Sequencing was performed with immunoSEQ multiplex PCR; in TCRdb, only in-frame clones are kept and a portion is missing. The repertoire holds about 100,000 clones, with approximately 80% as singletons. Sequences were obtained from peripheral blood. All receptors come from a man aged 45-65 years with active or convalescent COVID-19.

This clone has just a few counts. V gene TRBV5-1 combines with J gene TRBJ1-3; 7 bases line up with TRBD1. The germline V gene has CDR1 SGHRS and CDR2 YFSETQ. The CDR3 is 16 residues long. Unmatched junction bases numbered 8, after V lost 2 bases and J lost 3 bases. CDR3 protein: CASSLEGGAFGNTIYF. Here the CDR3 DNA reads TGCGCCAGCAGCTTAGAAGGGGGCGCATTTGGAAACACCATATATTTT. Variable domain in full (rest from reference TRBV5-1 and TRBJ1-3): KAGVTQTPRYLIKTRGQQVTLSCSPISGHRSVSWYQQTPGQGLQFLFEYFSETQRNKGNFPGRFSGRQFSNSRSEMNVSTLELGDSALYLCASSLEGGAFGNTIYFGEGSWLTVV.

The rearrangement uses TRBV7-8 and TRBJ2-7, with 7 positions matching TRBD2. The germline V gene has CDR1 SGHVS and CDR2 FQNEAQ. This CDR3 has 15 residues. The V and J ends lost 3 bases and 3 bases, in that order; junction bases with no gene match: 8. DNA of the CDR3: TGTGCCAGCAGCTTCAATAGGGCTAGCGGCTACGAGCAGTACTTC. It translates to CASSFNRASGYEQYF.